This T cell receptor (beta chain) was captured in a study of molecular identifiers for immune sequencing clone quantification. One entry per CDR3 protein results from TCRdb running MiXCR on the PCR reads. The sample consists of more than 550,000 distinct CDR3 sequences, about 25% of them appearing once. Germline V lookup: CDR1 SEHNR, CDR2 FQNEAQ (reference sequence). This CDR3 has 16 residues. With 5 bases removed from V and 2 bases from J, the gap between germline ends came to 19 bases. It was from around 20,000 to 990,000 sorted cells, with 10%, 30% or 50% RNA, that naive CD8 libraries came. When naive CD8 T cells were sorted, they were gated as CD8+CD4-CCR7+CD45RA+. Notes on the study in general: Naive cells had under 1% of molecules in clones above 20 RNA copies, effectors over 97%. Highly expanded clone sizes could end up underestimated if a barcode were shared by identical TCR molecules.

This clonotype has ten or more counts. Its antigen is unidentified. The genes are TRBV7-9 and TRBJ2-7, with D tentatively TRBD2 (6 bases). The TCR was taken from a human donor in good health. Some libraries in this study had Jurkat cell RNA spiked in. The sequenced material came from naive CD8+ T cells from blood, with Jurkat cell RNA spiked in. Subset of the sample: FACS-sorted CD8+CD4-CCR7+CD45RA+ naive T cells. For the CDR3, the DNA is TGTGCCAGCAGCCCGCGGGATCCCAGGGAACCCTACGAGCAGTACTTC. It is translated as CASSPRDPREPYEQYF. Drawing the rest from reference TRBV7-9 and TRBJ2-7, the complete variable domain is DTGVSQNPRHKITKRGQNVTFRCDPISEHNRLYWYRQTLGQGPEFLTYFQNEAQLEKSRLLSDRFSAERPKGSFSTLEIQRTEQGDSAMYLCASSPRDPREPYEQYFGPGTRLTVT.